This T cell receptor beta chain derives from a study of cytomegalovirus exposure and HLA in healthy donors. The PCR ran on 60 Vbeta and 13 Jbeta primers. The repertoire was sequenced with immunoSEQ multiplex PCR; TCRdb's copy has only in-frame clones and lacks some. Of 85,000 to 120,000 clones in the sample, about 81% were seen once. From germline, CDR1 is SGHDT and CDR2 YYEEEE. V dropped 5 bases and J dropped 1 base, with 16 bases sitting between them. The length of the CDR3 is 16 residues. V gene TRBV5-6 combines with J gene TRBJ2-1; tentatively, D is TRBD1 (5 bases). The sequenced sample was PBMCs. The TCR was taken from a male donor in good health and CMV-seropositive. The CDR3 loop reads CASRPTVGPSYNEQFF. The CDR3 region has the DNA TGTGCCAGCAGACCTACCGTGGGGCCTTCCTACAATGAGCAGTTCTTC.